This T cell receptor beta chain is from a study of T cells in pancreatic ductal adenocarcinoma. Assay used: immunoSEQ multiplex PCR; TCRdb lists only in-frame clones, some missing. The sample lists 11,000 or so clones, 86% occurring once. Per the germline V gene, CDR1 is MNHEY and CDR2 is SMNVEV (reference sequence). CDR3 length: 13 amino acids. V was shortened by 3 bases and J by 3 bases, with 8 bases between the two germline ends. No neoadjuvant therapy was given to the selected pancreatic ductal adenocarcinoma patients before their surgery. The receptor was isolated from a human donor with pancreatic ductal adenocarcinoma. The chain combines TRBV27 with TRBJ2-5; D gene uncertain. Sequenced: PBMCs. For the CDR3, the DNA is TGTGCCAGCAGTTTTCGCAGAGAAGAGACCCAGTACTTC. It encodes CASSFRREETQYF.